A single sample gave rise to the 13 T cell receptor beta chains below, sequenced in a study of OX40 agonist ivuxolimab in advanced cancers. TCRdb's copy holds only in-frame clones and misses some; the assay was immunoSEQ multiplex PCR. The data hold approximately 17,000 clones, with around 70% observed a single time. The starting material was CD4+ or CD8+ T cells sorted from blood, obtained in a trial of the OX40 agonist ivuxolimab. These receptors all come from an adult with an advanced solid tumor such as melanoma, head and neck, liver or kidney cancer.

In this sample, this clone turned up once. This chain joins TRBV11-3 and TRBJ2-7; D unclear. Germline CDR1 SGHNT, CDR2 YENEEA. CDR3 length: 13 amino acids. V gave up 3 bases and J gave up 0 bases, with 6 bases separating them. The chain's CDR3 is CASSLAFSYEQYF. In DNA, the CDR3 is TGTGCCAGCAGCTTGGCCTTCTCCTACGAGCAGTACTTC.

This clone was seen a handful of times. This chain connects TRBV5-1 to TRBJ2-7, with D perhaps TRBD1 or TRBD2 (6 bases each). From germline, CDR1 is SGHRS and CDR2 YFSETQ. The length of the CDR3 is 14 residues. The V and J ends lost 4 bases and 3 bases respectively, with 14 bases between them. This CDR3 is CASSPLGGGYEQYF. The CDR3 DNA reads TGCGCCAGCAGCCCCTTGGGGGGCGGCTACGAGCAGTACTTC.

This clone was detected once. This chain uses TRBV11-2 with TRBJ2-5; possible D gene TRBD2, 6 bases. Per germline, CDR1 SGHAT and CDR2 FQNNGV. V dropped 8 bases and J dropped 0 bases, with 19 bases sitting between them. CDR3 length equals 16 residues. The CDR3 DNA follows: TGTGCCAGCTCAATAGGAGGACTAAAGTACCAAGAGACCCAGTACTTC. Translating gives CASSIGGLKYQETQYF.

This chain links TRBV7-9 with TRBJ2-3; D uncertain. The CDR3 loop spans 13 amino acids. Per the germline V gene, CDR1 is SEHNR and CDR2 is FQNEAQ (reference sequence). V was cut by 3 bases and J by 0 bases, with 4 bases left in between. In nucleotides, the CDR3 is TGTGCCAGCAGCTTCGACAGCACAGATACGCAGTATTTT. Protein: CASSFDSTDTQYF.

The rearrangement joins TRBV11-2 to TRBJ1-2; D is unclear. The CDR3 spans 13 residues. Trimming took off 2 bases at V and 8 bases at J, with 12 bases between the two ends. The V gene's germline CDR1 is SGHAT and CDR2 FQNNGV. DNA of the CDR3: TGTGCCAGCAGCTTACAAGGGTGGCAGGGCTACACCTTC. Translating it yields CASSLQGWQGYTF.

As regards this clone: Additional DNA sequences in this sample encode the identical CDR3. The rearrangement uses TRBV5-1 and TRBJ2-5; D gene ambiguous. This CDR3 comprises 15 residues. V shed 0 bases and J shed 0 bases, with 9 bases lying between them. Germline assignment: CDR1 SGHRS and CDR2 YFSETQ. In DNA form, the CDR3 reads TGCGCCAGCAGCTTGGAGGGCGGTTACCAAGAGACCCAGTACTTC. This gives the protein CASSLEGGYQETQYF.

Points on this clone: The same CDR3 also results from other DNA sequences found in this sample. This rearrangement joins TRBV28 to TRBJ2-3, with unresolved D. This CDR3 is built from 15 residues. CDR1 is MDHEN, CDR2 SYDVKM, per germline. Deletions cut 2 bases from V and 0 bases from J, with 9 bases between. The CDR3: CASSLTGSSTDTQYF. The CDR3 DNA reads as TGTGCCAGCAGTTTAACCGGGTCTAGCACAGATACGCAGTATTTT.

Within the sample, this clone is medium-sized. The chain uses TRBV6-5 and TRBJ1-3; D is ambiguous. This CDR3 is built from 14 residues. Germline V lookup: CDR1 MNHEY, CDR2 SVGAGI. The V gene lost 5 bases and the J gene lost 10 bases, with 18 bases spanning the gap. CDR3 region: CASSPRGVGRTIYF. In DNA form, the CDR3 reads TGTGCCAGCAGTCCTCGCGGAGTCGGGAGGACCATATATTTT.

The V and J genes are TRBV28 and TRBJ1-1; 9 nucleotides align to TRBD1. Germline CDR1 is MDHEN and CDR2 is SYDVKM. This CDR3 comprises 14 residues. The J segment lost 6 bases and the V segment lost 5 bases, leaving 7 bases of the junction unmatched. The CDR3 bases are TGTGCCAGCAGTACCTCCGGGACAGGGCCTGAAGCTTTCTTT. This gives the protein CASSTSGTGPEAFF.

In its sample, this clone was seen a few times. J is TRBJ2-1 and V is TRBV9; D is tentatively TRBD1 or TRBD2 (5 bases each). Trimming pared 0 bases from V and 9 bases from J, leaving 16 bases between. Per the germline V gene, CDR1 is SGDLS and CDR2 is YYNGEE. The CDR3 is 15 residues long. The CDR3 region has the DNA TGTGCCAGCAGCGTAGCCAGGGACCCCTTCGGTGAGCAGTTCTTC. Translating it yields CASSVARDPFGEQFF.

By frequency in the sample, this clone is medium-sized. This chain joins TRBV30 and TRBJ1-1; no reliable D call. CDR1 and CDR2 from the germline V gene are GTSNPN and SVGIG (reference sequence). The V and J ends lost 2 bases and 0 bases respectively, with 22 bases between them. The length of the CDR3 is 18 residues. In DNA, the CDR3 is TGTGCCTGGAGTCCCCGCCCTTCAACCCGCTCCATGAACACTGAAGCTTTCTTT. Translating gives CAWSPRPSTRSMNTEAFF.

The CDR3 is CASRNTEAFF. Here the CDR3 DNA reads TGTGCCAGCAGAAACACTGAAGCTTTCTTT. The rearrangement uses TRBV25-1 and TRBJ1-1; D gene unclear. The V and J ends lost 6 bases and 2 bases respectively, with 1 base between them. Germline V gene lookup returns CDR1 MGHDK and CDR2 SYGVNS. The CDR3 covers 10 residues.

The rearrangement uses TRBV6-1 and TRBJ1-2; D not certain. The CDR3 has 13 amino acids. Deletions cut 1 base from V and 0 bases from J, with 3 bases between. In germline, CDR1 is MNHNS, CDR2 SASEGT. The CDR3 region is CASSEVPNYGYTF. CDR3 nucleotide sequence: TGTGCCAGCAGTGAAGTCCCTAACTATGGCTACACCTTC.